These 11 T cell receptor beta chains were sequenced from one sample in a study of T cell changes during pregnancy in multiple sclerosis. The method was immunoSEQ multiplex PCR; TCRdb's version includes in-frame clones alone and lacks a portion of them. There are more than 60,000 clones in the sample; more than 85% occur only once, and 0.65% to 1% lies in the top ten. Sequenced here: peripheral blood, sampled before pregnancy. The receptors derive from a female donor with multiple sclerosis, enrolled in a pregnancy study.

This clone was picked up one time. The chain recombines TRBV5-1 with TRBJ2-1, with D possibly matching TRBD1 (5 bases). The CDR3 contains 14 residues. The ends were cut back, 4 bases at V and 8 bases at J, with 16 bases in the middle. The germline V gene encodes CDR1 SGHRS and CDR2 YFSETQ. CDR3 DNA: TGCGCCAGCAGCGAACAGACAGAGTTCGATGAGCAGTTCTTC. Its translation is CASSEQTEFDEQFF. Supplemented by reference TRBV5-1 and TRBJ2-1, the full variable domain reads KAGVTQTPRYLIKTRGQQVTLSCSPISGHRSVSWYQQTPGQGLQFLFEYFSETQRNKGNFPGRFSGRQFSNSRSEMNVSTLELGDSALYLCASSEQTEFDEQFFGPGTRLTVL.

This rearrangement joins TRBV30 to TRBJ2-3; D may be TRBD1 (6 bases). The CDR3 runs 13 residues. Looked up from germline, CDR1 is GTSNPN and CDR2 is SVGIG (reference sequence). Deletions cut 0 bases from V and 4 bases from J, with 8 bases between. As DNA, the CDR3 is TGTGCCTGGAGTGTACGACAGGCAGATACGCAGTATTTT. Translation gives CAWSVRQADTQYF.

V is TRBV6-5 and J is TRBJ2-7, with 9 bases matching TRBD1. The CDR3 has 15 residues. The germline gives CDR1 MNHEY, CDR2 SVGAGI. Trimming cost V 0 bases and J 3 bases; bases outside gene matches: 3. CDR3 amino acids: CASSYSGTGSYEQYF. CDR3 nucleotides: TGTGCCAGCAGTTACTCGGGGACAGGGAGCTACGAGCAGTACTTC.

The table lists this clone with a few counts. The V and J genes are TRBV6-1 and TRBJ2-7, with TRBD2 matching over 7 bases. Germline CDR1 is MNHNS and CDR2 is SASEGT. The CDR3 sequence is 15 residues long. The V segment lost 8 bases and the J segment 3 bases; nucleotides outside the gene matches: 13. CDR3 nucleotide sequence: TGTGCCAGCTCTCCCGTTGAAGGGGAGGGCTACGAGCAGTACTTC. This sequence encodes CASSPVEGEGYEQYF.

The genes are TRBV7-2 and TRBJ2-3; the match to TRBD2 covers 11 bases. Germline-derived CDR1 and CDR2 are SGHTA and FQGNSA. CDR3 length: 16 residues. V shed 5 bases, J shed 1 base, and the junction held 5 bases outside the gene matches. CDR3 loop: CASSRVGLAGTDTQYF. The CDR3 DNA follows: TGTGCCAGCAGCCGAGTGGGACTAGCGGGCACAGATACGCAGTATTTT.

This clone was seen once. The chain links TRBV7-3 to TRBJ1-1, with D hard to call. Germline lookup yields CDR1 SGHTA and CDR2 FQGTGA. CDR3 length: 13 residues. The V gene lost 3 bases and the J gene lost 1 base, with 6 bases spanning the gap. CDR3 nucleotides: TGTGCCAGCAGCTTTTCCGGGAACACTGAAGCTTTCTTT. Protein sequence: CASSFSGNTEAFF.

The CDR3 nucleotides are TGTGCCACCCACCTGTGGCGGGGGGTACAAGAGACCCAGTACTTC. As protein: CATHLWRGVQETQYF. The chain has TRBV6-5 and TRBJ2-5; TRBD2 aligns across 8 bases. The CDR3 is made up of 15 amino acids. The V segment lost 10 bases and the J segment 2 bases; nucleotides outside the gene matches: 12. The germline V gene encodes CDR1 MNHEY and CDR2 SVGAGI.

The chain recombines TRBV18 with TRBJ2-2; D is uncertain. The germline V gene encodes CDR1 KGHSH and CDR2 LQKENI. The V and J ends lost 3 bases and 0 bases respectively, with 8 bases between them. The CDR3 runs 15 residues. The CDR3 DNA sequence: TGTGCCAGCTCACCGAGGCAAGCGAACACCGGGGAGCTGTTTTTT. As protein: CASSPRQANTGELFF.

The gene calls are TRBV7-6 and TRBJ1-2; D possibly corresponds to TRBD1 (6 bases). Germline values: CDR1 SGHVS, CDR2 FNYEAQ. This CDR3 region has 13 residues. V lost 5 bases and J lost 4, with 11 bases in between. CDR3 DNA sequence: TGTGCCAGCAGCCCGGACAGCCTCTATGGCTACACCTTC. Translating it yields CASSPDSLYGYTF.

CDR3 sequence: CAISGQGDPEKLFF. DNA for the CDR3: TGTGCCATCAGTGGACAGGGGGATCCAGAAAAACTGTTTTTT. The gene calls are TRBV10-3 and TRBJ1-4; 9 bases fit TRBD1. The CDR3 spans 14 residues. Trimming at V came to 4 bases and at J to 8 bases, leaving 5 bases not matched to a gene. Germline CDR1 reads ENHRY; CDR2 reads SYGVKD.

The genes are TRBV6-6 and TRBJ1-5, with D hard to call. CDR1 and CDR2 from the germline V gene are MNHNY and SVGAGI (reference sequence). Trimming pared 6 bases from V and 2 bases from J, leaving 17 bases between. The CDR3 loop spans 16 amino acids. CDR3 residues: CASSRGGFRGNQPQHF. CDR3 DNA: TGTGCCAGCAGCCGCGGAGGGTTCCGAGGCAATCAGCCCCAGCATTTT.